Presented here are 25 T cell receptor beta chains from one specimen sequenced in a study of shared clonotypes between healthy human individuals. Data came from immunoSEQ multiplex PCR; TCRdb stores just in-frame clones and leaves some out. The data contain about 1.5 million clones, roughly 97% of them seen just once; the ten biggest clones take up roughly 1.1%. Sequenced material: naive CD4+ T cells sorted from blood. The subset denotes: CD45RA+ positively selected. The receptors were gathered from a man aged 30-40 years in good health.

V gene TRBV7-2 combines with J gene TRBJ2-7; 8 nucleotides agree with TRBD1. This CDR3 contains 16 residues. Germline loops: CDR1 SGHTA, CDR2 FQGNSA. J was trimmed by 2 bases and V by 0 bases; bases with no gene match: 6. The CDR3 loop reads CASSLAGTGPTYEQYF. The CDR3 DNA reads TGTGCCAGCAGCTTAGCCGGGACAGGACCTACCTACGAGCAGTACTTC.

This clone was picked up one time. The genes are TRBV10-3 and TRBJ2-2; tentatively, D is TRBD2 (5 bases). V was clipped by 10 bases and J by 7 bases, with 19 bases between them. The CDR3 sequence is 14 residues long. CDR1 is ENHRY and CDR2 is SYGVKD in the germline V gene. The CDR3 DNA is TGTGCCACCAAAGATAGAGGGCGCGGCGGGGAGCTGTTTTTT. Residues: CATKDRGRGGELFF.

This chain connects TRBV28 to TRBJ2-2, with a tentative D call TRBD2 (5 bases). Germline CDR1 MDHEN, CDR2 SYDVKM. Between the trimmed V and J ends, which lost 6 bases and 9 bases, there was a span of 14 bases. The CDR3 totals 13 residues. The CDR3 region has the DNA TGTGCCAGCAGCCTTACTAGTATGAGGGAGCTGTTTTTT. Translating gives CASSLTSMRELFF. The full variable domain, completed using reference TRBV28 and TRBJ2-2, is DVKVTQSSRYLVKRTGEKVFLECVQDMDHENMFWYRQDPGLGLRLIYFSYDVKMKEKGDIPEGYSVSREKKERFSLILESASTNQTSMYLCASSLTSMRELFFGEGSRLTVL.

The DNA for the CDR3 is TGTGCCACCAACGTCTGGGGGACTAGTATGGTCAATGAGCAGTTCTTC. Translation: CATNVWGTSMVNEQFF. The chain couples TRBV2 to TRBJ2-1; TRBD2 agrees at 8 bases. The V gene end was trimmed by 10 bases and the J gene end by 6 bases; junction bases not matched to a gene: 17. The CDR3 is 16 residues long. Per the germline V gene, CDR1 is SNHLY and CDR2 is FYNNEI.

The genes are TRBV6-1 and TRBJ1-2, with 9 bases lining up with TRBD1. J was trimmed by 4 bases and V by 7 bases; bases with no gene match: 1. Germline CDR1 reads MNHNS; CDR2 reads SASEGT. This CDR3 has 12 amino acids. The DNA for the CDR3 is TGTGCCAGCATGGGACAGGGCTATGGCTACACCTTC. This sequence encodes CASMGQGYGYTF.

This rearrangement joins TRBV2 to TRBJ2-5; D is ambiguous. The CDR3 sequence is 15 residues long. From germline, CDR1 is SNHLY and CDR2 FYNNEI. Trimming pared 6 bases from V and 5 bases from J, leaving 19 bases between. As DNA, the CDR3 is TGTGCCAGCAGCTTTACGGCCGGGTCGAGGGAGACCCAGTACTTC. This gives the protein CASSFTAGSRETQYF.

This chain links TRBV5-4 with TRBJ2-6; tentative D call: TRBD2 (6 bases). Germline assignment: CDR1 SGHNT and CDR2 YYREEE (reference sequence). V was cut by 0 bases and J by 2 bases, with 9 bases left in between. The CDR3 spans 16 residues. CDR3 sequence (DNA): TGTGCCAGCAGCTTGGTCGCGGGGACTGGGGCCAACGTCCTGACTTTC. Amino acids: CASSLVAGTGANVLTF.

This sequence joins TRBV28 and TRBJ2-7; TRBD1 matches 8 bases. Germline-derived CDR1 and CDR2 are MDHEN and SYDVKM. Unmatched junction bases numbered 9, after V lost 5 bases and J lost 6 bases. This CDR3 has 14 amino acids. Here the CDR3 DNA reads TGTGCCAGCAGTCCCAGGGGGCGCTGGGTCGAGCAGTACTTC. This encodes CASSPRGRWVEQYF.

The chain is built from TRBV7-2 and TRBJ2-2, with 10 nucleotides matching TRBD1. V shed 7 bases, J shed 7 bases, and the junction held 9 bases outside the gene matches. The germline CDR1 and CDR2 sequences are SGHTA and FQGNSA. The CDR3 loop spans 15 amino acids. The CDR3 bases are TGTGCCAGCATACAGGGACAGGGGATCGGCGGGGAGCTGTTTTTT. Translation gives CASIQGQGIGGELFF.

This chain connects TRBV19 to TRBJ2-3, with 10 bases that match TRBD1. With V trimmed by 3 bases and J by 1 base, 4 bases remained unmatched. The CDR3 runs to 16 residues. CDR1 and CDR2 (germline): LNHDA, SQIVND (reference sequence). CDR3 sequence (DNA): TGTGCCAGTAGTATTACCGGGACAGGGGGCACAGATACGCAGTATTTT. Protein product: CASSITGTGGTDTQYF.

The rearrangement joins TRBV5-1 to TRBJ2-1, with TRBD2 matching 9 bases. CDR3 size: 17 residues. Germline V gives CDR1 SGHRS, CDR2 YFSETQ. Trimming cost V 1 base and J 3 bases; bases outside gene matches: 8. The CDR3 coding sequence is TGCGCCAGCAGCTTGATGGTTAGCGGGAGAAACTACAATGAGCAGTTCTTC. This codes for CASSLMVSGRNYNEQFF. Drawing the rest from reference TRBV5-1 and TRBJ2-1, the complete variable domain is KAGVTQTPRYLIKTRGQQVTLSCSPISGHRSVSWYQQTPGQGLQFLFEYFSETQRNKGNFPGRFSGRQFSNSRSEMNVSTLELGDSALYLCASSLMVSGRNYNEQFFGPGTRLTVL.

With regard to this clone: Other DNA sequences in the sample encode the same CDR3. The chain uses TRBV7-9 and TRBJ1-1; unclear D gene. This CDR3 is built from 15 residues. Trimming took 0 bases from V and 2 from J, leaving 10 bases between them. CDR1 and CDR2 from the germline V gene are SEHNR and FQNEAQ (reference sequence). The CDR3 bases are TGTGCCAGCAGCTTAGCGCGCCAGCTAAACACTGAAGCTTTCTTT. It codes for CASSLARQLNTEAFF. Together with reference TRBV7-9 and TRBJ1-1, the CDR3 gives the full variable domain: DTGVSQNPRHKITKRGQNVTFRCDPISEHNRLYWYRQTLGQGPEFLTYFQNEAQLEKSRLLSDRFSAERPKGSFSTLEIQRTEQGDSAMYLCASSLARQLNTEAFFGQGTRLTVV.

This chain uses TRBV19 with TRBJ2-2; perhaps TRBD1 as D (6 bases). V lost 5 bases to trimming and J lost 5 bases, with 12 bases between them. Germline CDR1 and CDR2: LNHDA and SQIVND (reference sequence). The CDR3 has 14 residues. CDR3 protein: CASSSGEKTGELFF. The DNA for the CDR3 is TGTGCCAGTAGTTCAGGGGAAAAAACCGGGGAGCTGTTTTTT. The whole variable domain, remainder taken from reference TRBV19 and TRBJ2-2, is DGGITQSPKYLFRKEGQNVTLSCEQNLNHDAMYWYRQDPGQGLRLIYYSQIVNDFQKGDIAEGYSVSREKKESFPLTVTSAQKNPTAFYLCASSSGEKTGELFFGEGSRLTVL.

This clone was picked up one time. The rearrangement joins TRBV28 to TRBJ2-5; D unresolved. The CDR3 covers 13 residues. V was shortened by 3 bases and J by 5 bases, with 10 bases between the two germline ends. The germline V gene has CDR1 MDHEN and CDR2 SYDVKM. The CDR3 is CASSFDSRETQYF. CDR3 sequence (DNA): TGTGCCAGCAGTTTTGATTCTCGGGAGACCCAGTACTTC.

The chain joins TRBV19 to TRBJ1-5, with 9 bases aligning to TRBD1. V shed 6 bases, J shed 6 bases, and the junction held 12 bases outside the gene matches. The CDR3 is made up of 16 amino acids. Germline-derived CDR1 and CDR2 are LNHDA and SQIVND (reference sequence). CDR3 sequence reads: CASRYGTGGDFQPQHF. The DNA of the CDR3 is TGTGCCAGTAGATACGGAACAGGGGGCGATTTTCAGCCCCAGCATTTT.

The chain employs TRBV4-1 and TRBJ1-2; no reliable D call. Germline CDR1 MGHRA, CDR2 YSYEKL. The CDR3 covers 13 residues. V was cut by 0 bases and J by 7 bases, with 9 bases left in between. The CDR3 sequence is CASSQESIRGYTF. CDR3 bases: TGCGCCAGCAGCCAAGAATCGATCCGTGGCTACACCTTC.

The genes are TRBV27 and TRBJ1-2; D gene unclear. V lost 1 base and J lost 5, with 14 bases in between. CDR1 is MNHEY, CDR2 SMNVEV, per germline (reference sequence). There are 15 residues in the CDR3. The CDR3 reads CASSLYLGKPYGYTF. The CDR3 DNA reads TGTGCCAGCAGTTTATATTTGGGAAAGCCATATGGCTACACCTTC.

This CDR3 is CASSDRTRTKNIQYF. CDR3 in DNA: TGTGCCAGCAGCGACCGAACTCGGACCAAAAACATTCAGTACTTC. The chain couples TRBV7-9 to TRBJ2-4, with no clear D. Germline CDR1 reads SEHNR; CDR2 reads FQNEAQ (reference sequence). V was trimmed by 5 bases and J by 2 bases, leaving 13 bases between them. The CDR3 has 15 amino acids.

As to this clone: Other DNA sequences from this sample encode an identical CDR3 as well. V and J are TRBV5-4 and TRBJ2-1, with TRBD2 matching 10 bases. CDR1 is SGHNT and CDR2 is YYREEE in the germline V gene (reference sequence). The CDR3 is made up of 15 amino acids. With V trimmed by 1 base and J by 5 bases, 3 bases remained unmatched. CDR3 sequence reads: CASSLRLAGDNEQFF. CDR3 sequence (DNA): TGTGCCAGCAGCTTGCGTCTAGCGGGGGACAATGAGCAGTTCTTC.

V gene TRBV5-1 combines with J gene TRBJ1-4; no reliable D call. The CDR3 spans 14 residues. V gave up 0 bases and J gave up 7 bases, with 10 bases separating them. Germline CDR1 and CDR2: SGHRS and YFSETQ. The DNA for the CDR3 is TGCGCCAGCAGCTTGGATATCCCCGGTGAAAAACTGTTTTTT. Translating gives CASSLDIPGEKLFF.

Written as DNA, the CDR3 is TGCGCCAGCAGCGGAGTCAACGTAAATGAGCAGTTCTTC. Translation: CASSGVNVNEQFF. J is TRBJ2-1 and V is TRBV5-1; the D is unclear. The length of the CDR3 is 13 residues. Germline-derived CDR1 and CDR2 are SGHRS and YFSETQ. V was clipped by 4 bases and J by 7 bases, with 12 bases between them.

J is TRBJ2-3 and V is TRBV14; D uncertain. The CDR3 runs 14 residues. Per germline, CDR1 SGHDN and CDR2 FVKESK. Trimming removed 2 bases at V and 3 bases at J, with 9 bases between. CDR3 amino acids: CASSQWSITDTQYF. CDR3 DNA: TGTGCCAGCAGCCAATGGTCTATAACAGATACGCAGTATTTT.

This clone was seen a single time. The chain links TRBV2 to TRBJ2-5; D unresolved. The V gene lost 5 bases and the J gene lost 5 bases, with 15 bases spanning the gap. The CDR3 is 14 residues long. Per germline, CDR1 SNHLY and CDR2 FYNNEI. The CDR3 protein is CASSQVDLMETQYF. The CDR3 nucleotides are TGTGCCAGCAGTCAAGTCGACCTAATGGAGACCCAGTACTTC.

The V call is TRBV2, the J call TRBJ2-7, with D perhaps TRBD1 (5 bases). The CDR3 sequence is 12 residues long. Germline CDR1 and CDR2: SNHLY and FYNNEI. Trimming pared 4 bases from V and 4 bases from J, leaving 8 bases between. CDR3 in amino acids: CASSGRAYEQYF. CDR3 DNA sequence: TGTGCCAGCAGTGGCAGGGCATACGAGCAGTACTTC.

The rearrangement uses TRBV27 and TRBJ2-7; 12 bases are shared with TRBD1. The V gene end was trimmed by 4 bases and the J gene end by 5 bases; junction bases not matched to a gene: 3. This CDR3 comprises 14 residues. Germline values: CDR1 MNHEY, CDR2 SMNVEV (reference sequence). CDR3 sequence (DNA): TGTGCCAGCAGTTCCCGGGACAGGGGGCACGAGCAGTACTTC. This translates into CASSSRDRGHEQYF.